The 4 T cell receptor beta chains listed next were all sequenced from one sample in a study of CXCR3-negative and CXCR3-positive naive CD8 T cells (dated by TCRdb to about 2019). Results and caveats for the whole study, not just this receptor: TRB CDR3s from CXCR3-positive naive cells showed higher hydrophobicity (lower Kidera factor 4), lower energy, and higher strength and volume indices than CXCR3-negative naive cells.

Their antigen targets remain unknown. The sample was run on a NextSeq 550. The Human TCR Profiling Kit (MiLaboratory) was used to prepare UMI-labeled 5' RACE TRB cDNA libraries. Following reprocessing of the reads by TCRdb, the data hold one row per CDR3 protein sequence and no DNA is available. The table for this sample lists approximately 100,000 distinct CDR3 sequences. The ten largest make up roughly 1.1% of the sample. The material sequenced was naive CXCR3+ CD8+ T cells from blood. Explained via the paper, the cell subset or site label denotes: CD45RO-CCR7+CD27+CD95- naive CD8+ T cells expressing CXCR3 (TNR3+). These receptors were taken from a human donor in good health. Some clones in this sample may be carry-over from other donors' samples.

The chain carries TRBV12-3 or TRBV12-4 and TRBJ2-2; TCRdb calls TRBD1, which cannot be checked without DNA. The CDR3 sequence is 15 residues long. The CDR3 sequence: CASSLRIPPGGELFF.

The chain's CDR3 is CSVEGLGVQGNEQFF. J is TRBJ2-1 and V is TRBV29-1; absent DNA, TCRdb's TRBD2 call cannot be checked. The CDR3 length is 15 residues. Germline CDR1 and CDR2: SQVTM and ANQGSEA.

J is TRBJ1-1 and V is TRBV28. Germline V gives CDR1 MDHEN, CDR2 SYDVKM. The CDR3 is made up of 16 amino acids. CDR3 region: CASSFIRARKNTEAFF.

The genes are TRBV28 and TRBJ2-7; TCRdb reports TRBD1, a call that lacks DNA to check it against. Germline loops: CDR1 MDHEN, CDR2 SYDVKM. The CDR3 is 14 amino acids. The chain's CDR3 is CASSSYRVPYEQYF.